The next 19 T cell receptor beta chains were all read from a single sample in a study of beta chain features in type 1 diabetes. Study results and limitations: A moderate, significant TCRB CDR3 shortening appeared in type 1 diabetes across four CD4+ subsets.

Which antigens these TCRs recognize remains unknown. The whole isolated RNA underwent reverse transcription, so sequencing captured expressed TCRB transcripts. Clones were read by immunoSEQ multiplex PCR, and TCRdb kept only the in-frame ones, dropping some. The repertoire consists of 550,000 to 850,000 clones, with under 15% occurring once and the leading ten covering approximately 0.02%. The sequencing sample was made of naive CD4+ T cells from blood. The receptors derive from a man between 18 and 35 years old with type 1 diabetes.

This clone was counted a few times. The chain couples TRBV30 to TRBJ1-6; no definite D call. CDR1 and CDR2 (germline): GTSNPN, SVGIG (reference sequence). V lost 4 bases to trimming and J lost 7 bases, with 17 bases between them. This CDR3 has 15 residues. CDR3 protein: CAWNTASLNNSPLHF. The DNA for the CDR3 is TGTGCCTGGAATACGGCCTCACTTAACAATTCACCCCTCCACTTT.

A few counts support this clone. This CDR3 is also generated by other DNA sequences in the sample. The chain employs TRBV14 and TRBJ1-1; D call uncertain. The CDR3 is 13 residues long. Germline values: CDR1 SGHDN, CDR2 FVKESK. Trimming removed 4 bases from V and 1 base from J, with 7 bases in between. The CDR3 bases are TGTGCCAGCAGCCTGACCGAGAACACTGAAGCTTTCTTT. Its translation: CASSLTENTEAFF.

This clone showed up just a few times. The CDR3 coding sequence is TGTGCCAGCAGTTTGGGACAGGGAGGGATAACTGAAGCTTTCTTT. It specifies CASSLGQGGITEAFF. This chain links TRBV27 with TRBJ1-1; 9 bases are a match to TRBD1. This CDR3 is 15 amino acids long. Germline V gene sequence: CDR1 MNHEY, CDR2 SMNVEV (reference sequence). Trimming took 3 bases from V and 5 from J; bases not matched to a gene: 7.

J is TRBJ2-5 and V is TRBV14; 7 bases are shared with TRBD2. Per the germline V gene, CDR1 is SGHDN and CDR2 is FVKESK. The length of the CDR3 is 14 residues. Germline trimming cut 4 bases from V and 9 bases from J; bases unmatched to any gene: 11. CDR3 in DNA: TGTGCCAGCAGCCCCAGCGGGGTCCGGGCGGCCCAGTACTTC. Its translation is CASSPSGVRAAQYF.

The V and J genes are TRBV11-2 and TRBJ1-1; D gene unclear. This CDR3 has 13 amino acids. Germline assignment: CDR1 SGHAT and CDR2 FQNNGV. V was clipped by 1 base and J by 0 bases, with 3 bases between them. CDR3 sequence: CASSLGLNTEAFF. The DNA for the CDR3 is TGTGCCAGCAGCTTAGGACTGAACACTGAAGCTTTCTTT.

This clone has more than one count but fewer than ten. V usage is TRBV5-4 and J usage is TRBJ2-5; 11 nucleotides align to TRBD1. Trimming took 4 bases from V and 3 from J; bases not matched to a gene: 8. There are 16 residues in the CDR3. The germline CDR1 and CDR2 sequences are SGHNT and YYREEE (reference sequence). The CDR3 region is CASSRAWGQGEETQYF. The CDR3 nucleotides are TGTGCCAGCAGCCGTGCCTGGGGACAGGGGGAAGAGACCCAGTACTTC.

This clone has a handful of counts. The chain combines TRBV2 with TRBJ1-1; the D gene is possibly TRBD1 (5 bases). V dropped 3 bases and J dropped 7 bases, with 15 bases sitting between them. This CDR3 has 14 amino acids. Germline loops: CDR1 SNHLY, CDR2 FYNNEI. The CDR3 protein is CASSDPGWDVEAFF. CDR3 DNA: TGTGCCAGCAGTGATCCTGGTTGGGACGTTGAAGCTTTCTTT.

This chain links TRBV2 with TRBJ2-1; 9 bases fit TRBD2. The V gene's germline CDR1 is SNHLY and CDR2 FYNNEI. CDR3 length: 16 residues. The V segment lost 4 bases and the J segment 5 bases; nucleotides outside the gene matches: 9. The CDR3 loop is CASSVWGSGGNNEQFF. CDR3 DNA: TGTGCCAGCAGTGTATGGGGTAGCGGGGGCAACAATGAGCAGTTCTTC.

This clone was counted only a few times. Other DNA sequences from this sample encode an identical CDR3 as well. The gene calls are TRBV7-9 and TRBJ1-5; 9 bases agree with TRBD1. Trimming cost V 3 bases and J 2 bases; bases outside gene matches: 2. This CDR3 comprises 15 residues. Germline CDR1 reads SEHNR; CDR2 reads FQNEAQ (reference sequence). The CDR3 protein is CASSLDRGGNQPQHF. The CDR3 coding sequence is TGTGCCAGCAGCTTGGACAGGGGTGGCAATCAGCCCCAGCATTTT.

This clone turned up a few times. J is TRBJ1-2 and V is TRBV30; D unclear. CDR1 and CDR2 from the germline V gene are GTSNPN and SVGIG (reference sequence). The CDR3 spans 12 residues. The V end was cut by 4 bases, the J end by 4 bases, with 10 bases between. The chain's CDR3 is CAWTGSGYGYTF. The CDR3 DNA sequence: TGTGCCTGGACAGGCTCGGGCTATGGCTACACCTTC. Supplemented by reference TRBV30 and TRBJ1-2, the full variable domain reads SQTIHQWPATLVQPVGSPLSLECTVEGTSNPNLYWYRQAAGRGLQLLFYSVGIGQISSEVPQNLSASRPQDRQFILSSKKLLLSDSGFYLCAWTGSGYGYTFGSGTRLTVV.

This clone was recorded a few times. V usage is TRBV29-1 and J usage is TRBJ1-1; TRBD1 matches at 7 bases. Germline lookup yields CDR1 SQVTM and CDR2 ANQGSEA. V was pared by 3 bases and J by 1 base, with 2 bases of the junction left unmatched. CDR3 size: 13 residues. In DNA form, the CDR3 reads TGCAGCGTTGAGGGACAGCAGAACACTGAAGCTTTCTTT. This translates into CSVEGQQNTEAFF. Complete variable domain (other parts from reference TRBV29-1 and TRBJ1-1): SAVISQKPSRDICQRGTSLTIQCQVDSQVTMMFWYRQQPGQSLTLIATANQGSEATYESGFVIDKFPISRPNLTFSTLTVSNMSPEDSSIYLCSVEGQQNTEAFFGQGTRLTVV.

The chain is built from TRBV2 and TRBJ1-2; the D gene is possibly TRBD1 (6 bases). Germline V lookup: CDR1 SNHLY, CDR2 FYNNEI. The CDR3 has 14 amino acids. Trimming stripped 3 bases from V and 5 bases from J, with 13 bases between. The CDR3 reads CASSDRGTPYGYTF. The CDR3 DNA follows: TGTGCCAGCAGTGATAGGGGGACACCGTATGGCTACACCTTC.

This clone was observed a handful of times. The CDR3 DNA reads as TGCGCCAGCGGGAGGGCAGATTCACCCCTCCACTTT. Protein sequence: CASGRADSPLHF. V and J are TRBV4-1 and TRBJ1-6; no reliable D call. This CDR3 contains 12 residues. Germline V gene sequence: CDR1 MGHRA, CDR2 YSYEKL. Trimming removed 8 bases at V and 8 bases at J, with 10 bases between.

This clone was picked up a small number of times. The chain is built from TRBV25-1 and TRBJ2-5; D not certain. This CDR3 is 14 amino acids long. Trimming removed 5 bases at V and 5 bases at J, with 15 bases between. Per the germline V gene, CDR1 is MGHDK and CDR2 is SYGVNS. CDR3 sequence reads: CASSHPRKKETQYF. CDR3 in DNA: TGTGCCAGCAGTCACCCAAGGAAGAAGGAGACCCAGTACTTC.

The chain couples TRBV29-1 to TRBJ2-3, with 9 nucleotides matching TRBD2. Losses at the gene ends were 1 base for V and 4 bases for J; bases not matched to a gene: 18. The CDR3 extends over 19 amino acids. Germline CDR1 and CDR2: SQVTM and ANQGSEA. CDR3 residues: CSVEVVSSGVTLRADTQYF. The DNA of the CDR3 is TGCAGCGTTGAAGTTGTCTCTAGCGGGGTGACCTTGCGGGCAGATACGCAGTATTTT.

The chain links TRBV27 to TRBJ1-2; the match to TRBD1 covers 10 bases. The CDR3 consists of 15 residues. After removal of 1 base from V and 4 bases from J, the junction contained 3 bases not matched to a gene. Per germline, CDR1 MNHEY and CDR2 SMNVEV (reference sequence). The CDR3 nucleotides read TGTGCCAGCAGTTTATATGGACAGGGGGGCTATGGCTACACCTTC. Protein: CASSLYGQGGYGYTF.

This rearrangement joins TRBV9 to TRBJ2-7; weak D call: TRBD2 (5 bases). The CDR3 has 14 amino acids. The germline CDR1 and CDR2 sequences are SGDLS and YYNGEE. Trimming removed 3 bases at V and 3 bases at J, with 13 bases between. CDR3 sequence reads: CASSADLGNYEQYF. The CDR3 bases are TGTGCCAGCAGCGCAGATCTCGGGAACTACGAGCAGTACTTC.

The V gene is TRBV5-1, the J gene TRBJ2-7; D possibly corresponds to TRBD1 (6 bases). The ends were cut back, 2 bases at V and 7 bases at J, with 13 bases in the middle. Looked up from germline, CDR1 is SGHRS and CDR2 is YFSETQ. The CDR3 totals 13 residues. The CDR3: CASSFQQGIEQYF. In nucleotides, the CDR3 is TGCGCCAGCAGCTTTCAACAGGGTATAGAGCAGTACTTC. Drawing the rest from reference TRBV5-1 and TRBJ2-7, the complete variable domain is KAGVTQTPRYLIKTRGQQVTLSCSPISGHRSVSWYQQTPGQGLQFLFEYFSETQRNKGNFPGRFSGRQFSNSRSEMNVSTLELGDSALYLCASSFQQGIEQYFGPGTRLTVT.

This clone was counted a few times. The chain joins TRBV9 to TRBJ2-1; 9 nucleotides match TRBD1. Germline V gene lookup returns CDR1 SGDLS and CDR2 YYNGEE. The CDR3 totals 16 residues. V lost 2 bases to trimming and J lost 5 bases; unmatched junction nucleotides: 8. Written as DNA, the CDR3 is TGTGCCAGCAGCGTCACTACAGGGGGCTTCGACAATGAGCAGTTCTTC. Translation gives CASSVTTGGFDNEQFF.